What follows are 31 T cell receptor beta chains derived from one specimen sequenced in a study of cytomegalovirus exposure and HLA in healthy donors. PCR was performed using 60 Vbeta and 13 Jbeta primers. The assay was immunoSEQ multiplex PCR, and TCRdb's table has in-frame clones only and misses some. Recorded for this sample: under 95,000 clones. The specimen was PBMCs. The receptor set was obtained from a female donor in good health and CMV-seropositive.

V gene TRBV11-3 combines with J gene TRBJ2-2, with 8 bases lining up with TRBD2. The germline CDR1 and CDR2 sequences are SGHNT and YENEEA. CDR3 length equals 15 residues. Trimming took 7 bases from V and 7 from J; bases not matched to a gene: 11. CDR3 protein: CASTLTTGGYGELFF. The DNA of the CDR3 is TGTGCCAGCACCCTAACGACGGGGGGGTACGGGGAGCTGTTTTTT.

The chain has TRBV19 and TRBJ1-4; D remains ambiguous. Germline V CDR1 and CDR2: LNHDA, SQIVND (reference sequence). CDR3 length equals 13 residues. V was pared by 3 bases and J by 8 bases, with 10 bases between. The CDR3 DNA reads as TGTGCCAGTAGTATTAGAGGGAGGGAAAAACTGTTTTTT. Protein product: CASSIRGREKLFF.

The chain combines TRBV11-2 with TRBJ2-7; the D is unclear. Germline V gives CDR1 SGHAT, CDR2 FQNNGV. The CDR3 covers 14 residues. Trimming shortened V by 5 bases and J by 3 bases, and 14 bases separated the two germline ends. This chain's CDR3 is CASSLVERLYEQYF. The CDR3 nucleotides are TGTGCCAGCAGCCTCGTAGAGCGTCTCTACGAGCAGTACTTC.

The chain couples TRBV5-1 to TRBJ2-7; 7 positions match TRBD1. The CDR3 runs 14 residues. With 4 bases clipped from V and 7 bases from J, the junction kept 11 bases outside the gene matches. The germline CDR1 and CDR2 sequences are SGHRS and YFSETQ. CDR3 coding DNA: TGCGCCAGCAGCCTTCCAGGGGGTTCAGTGGAGCAGTACTTC. This encodes CASSLPGGSVEQYF.

This chain uses TRBV28 with TRBJ1-3, with 7 nucleotides matching TRBD1. This CDR3 has 12 amino acids. Germline values: CDR1 MDHEN, CDR2 SYDVKM. J lost 6 bases, V lost 7 bases, and 3 bases had no gene match. CDR3 nucleotide sequence: TGTGCCAGCACAACAGGGGCAAACACCATATATTTT. As protein: CASTTGANTIYF.

The chain uses TRBV29-1 and TRBJ2-1; D may be TRBD1 (6 bases). V lost 0 bases and J 9 bases, leaving 12 bases between the germline ends. There are 13 residues in the CDR3. Germline V lookup: CDR1 SQVTM, CDR2 ANQGSEA. CDR3 in DNA: TGCAGCGTTGAAGATCAGGAAGGGGGTGAGCAGTTCTTC. Protein product: CSVEDQEGGEQFF.

V usage is TRBV18 and J usage is TRBJ2-7; 8 bases agree with TRBD1. V lost 8 bases and J lost 3; bases outside the gene matches: 9. Germline CDR1 KGHSH, CDR2 LQKENI. The CDR3 is made up of 14 amino acids. CDR3 loop: CASSDRGSHYEQYF. CDR3 coding DNA: TGTGCCAGCAGCGACAGGGGCTCCCACTACGAGCAGTACTTC.

The chain joins TRBV5-1 to TRBJ2-7, with D uncertain. V lost 8 bases and J 3 bases, leaving 24 bases between the germline ends. The germline V gene has CDR1 SGHRS and CDR2 YFSETQ. The CDR3 loop spans 16 amino acids. DNA for the CDR3: TGCGCCAGGCCGTTTGAGTATGCGTCCTCACTCTACGAGCAGTACTTC. Encoded protein: CARPFEYASSLYEQYF.

The rearrangement joins TRBV13 to TRBJ1-6; D is uncertain. Germline loops: CDR1 PRHDT, CDR2 FYEKMQ (reference sequence). The CDR3 spans 13 residues. V shed 6 bases and J shed 9 bases, with 12 bases lying between them. This chain's CDR3 is CASRSSSGSPLHF. The DNA for the CDR3 is TGTGCCAGCAGGAGTTCTAGTGGTTCACCCCTCCACTTT.

The chain combines TRBV30 with TRBJ2-1; 7 bases agree with TRBD2. The CDR3 has 15 residues. V lost 8 bases to trimming and J lost 0 bases; unmatched junction nucleotides: 10. Germline values: CDR1 GTSNPN, CDR2 SVGIG (reference sequence). Written as DNA, the CDR3 is TGTGCCCCTATGTATTGCGGGAGCTCCTACAATGAGCAGTTCTTC. Residues: CAPMYCGSSYNEQFF.

The chain combines TRBV18 with TRBJ2-3, with 11 bases fitting TRBD2. Germline CDR1 reads KGHSH; CDR2 reads LQKENI. Trimming cost V 3 bases and J 2 bases; bases outside gene matches: 1. The CDR3 consists of 15 residues. The CDR3 DNA sequence: TGTGCCAGCTCACCGACTAGCGGGGCCACAGATACGCAGTATTTT. Translating gives CASSPTSGATDTQYF.

As regards this clone: Compared with germline, one end of the junction differs, possibly owing to a read error. This chain links TRBV29-1 with TRBJ1-1; weak D call: TRBD1 (6 bases). This CDR3 is 13 amino acids long. Per germline, CDR1 SQVTM and CDR2 ANQGSEA. The CDR3 bases are TGCAGCGGCGTGACAGGCCAGAACACTGAAGATTTCTTT. This encodes CSGVTGQNTEDFF.

The chain recombines TRBV5-1 with TRBJ2-1; 9 nucleotides line up with TRBD1. Unmatched junction bases numbered 5, after V lost 4 bases and J lost 6 bases. There are 14 residues in the CDR3. Per germline, CDR1 SGHRS and CDR2 YFSETQ. The CDR3 here is CASSPGQGLNEQFF. As DNA, the CDR3 is TGCGCCAGCAGCCCAGGACAGGGGCTCAATGAGCAGTTCTTC. Based on the CDR3 plus reference TRBV5-1 and TRBJ2-1, the full variable domain is KAGVTQTPRYLIKTRGQQVTLSCSPISGHRSVSWYQQTPGQGLQFLFEYFSETQRNKGNFPGRFSGRQFSNSRSEMNVSTLELGDSALYLCASSPGQGLNEQFFGPGTRLTVL.

The CDR3 loop reads CASSTGLGTGRNEQYF. The CDR3 DNA reads TGTGCCAGCAGCACGGGCCTCGGGACAGGGCGGAACGAGCAGTACTTC. The chain employs TRBV5-8 and TRBJ2-7, with 9 bases fitting TRBD1. This CDR3 comprises 16 residues. Germline V gene data show CDR1 as SGHTS and CDR2 as YDEGEE. The J segment lost 5 bases and the V segment lost 4 bases, leaving 13 bases of the junction unmatched.

This clone is classed as medium-sized by frequency. The CDR3 DNA sequence: TGCAGCGTTGTTGGTGGGGAGCGGTCCAGCTCCTACAATGAGCAGTTCTTC. This gives the protein CSVVGGERSSSYNEQFF. V and J are TRBV29-1 and TRBJ2-1; D is perhaps TRBD2 (5 bases). Trimming cost V 4 bases and J 0 bases, with 19 bases left between them. There are 17 residues in the CDR3. CDR1 and CDR2 (germline): SQVTM, ANQGSEA.

The rearrangement links TRBV6-5 to TRBJ2-5, with 10 positions matching TRBD1. Germline CDR1 is MNHEY and CDR2 is SVGAGI. The CDR3 contains 15 residues. Trimming removed 6 bases from V and 4 bases from J; junction bases left unmatched: 8. CDR3 amino acids: CASRRDRGLRETQYF. CDR3 DNA: TGTGCCAGCAGAAGGGACAGGGGCCTAAGAGAGACCCAGTACTTC.

This chain joins TRBV7-9 and TRBJ2-7; 7 bases line up with TRBD2. J lost 2 bases, V lost 5 bases, and 6 bases had no gene match. Germline V gives CDR1 SEHNR, CDR2 FQNEAQ (reference sequence). The CDR3 has 14 residues. The CDR3 nucleotides are TGTGCCAGCAGCGGAAGCGGGATAACCTACGAGCAGTACTTC. This encodes CASSGSGITYEQYF. The variable domain in full, completed from reference TRBV7-9 and TRBJ2-7, reads DTGVSQNPRHKITKRGQNVTFRCDPISEHNRLYWYRQTLGQGPEFLTYFQNEAQLEKSRLLSDRFSAERPKGSFSTLEIQRTEQGDSAMYLCASSGSGITYEQYFGPGTRLTVT.

This chain links TRBV7-2 with TRBJ2-6, with D possibly matching TRBD1 (6 bases). CDR3 size: 14 residues. The germline CDR1 and CDR2 sequences are SGHTA and FQGNSA. Between the trimmed V and J ends, which lost 8 bases and 1 base, there was a span of 9 bases. The CDR3 reads CASADRSGANVLTF. CDR3 bases: TGTGCCAGCGCAGACAGGTCTGGGGCCAACGTCCTGACTTTC. The variable domain in full, with the rest retrieved from reference TRBV7-2 and TRBJ2-6, is GAGVSQSPSNKVTEKGKDVELRCDPISGHTALYWYRQSLGQGLEFLIYFQGNSAPDKSGLPSDRFSAERTGGSVSTLTIQRTQQEDSAVYLCASADRSGANVLTFGAGSRLTVL.

CDR3 in amino acids: CASSAGDPITYNEQFF. CDR3 bases: TGTGCCAGCAGCGCGGGAGATCCCATCACCTACAATGAGCAGTTCTTC. The rearrangement links TRBV7-3 to TRBJ2-1; 7 bases map to TRBD2. Germline V gene data show CDR1 as SGHTA and CDR2 as FQGTGA. This CDR3 is 16 amino acids long. The trim removed 5 bases at V and 2 bases at J, leaving 9 bases unmatched.

The J gene is TRBJ2-5, the V gene TRBV5-4; 8 positions match TRBD2. The CDR3 consists of 13 residues. The germline V gene encodes CDR1 SGHNT and CDR2 YYREEE (reference sequence). J gave up 4 bases and V 4 bases, and 3 bases lay outside the gene matches. The CDR3, as DNA: TGTGCCAGCAGCCCGGGACTAGGAGAGACCCAGTACTTC. Translated: CASSPGLGETQYF.

The chain combines TRBV7-2 with TRBJ2-7, with TRBD2 identical over 14 bases. The CDR3 is made up of 15 amino acids. J lost 4 bases, V lost 4 bases, and 3 bases had no gene match. Germline V gives CDR1 SGHTA, CDR2 FQGNSA. This chain's CDR3 is CASSSGLAGVYEQYF. DNA of the CDR3: TGTGCCAGCAGCTCGGGACTAGCGGGAGTTTACGAGCAGTACTTC.

The chain couples TRBV9 to TRBJ2-2; D gene unclear. Germline assignment: CDR1 SGDLS and CDR2 YYNGEE. Trimming pared 3 bases from V and 6 bases from J, leaving 3 bases between. The CDR3 has 11 residues. CDR3 sequence reads: CASSGPGELFF. The CDR3 DNA follows: TGTGCCAGCAGCGGGCCCGGGGAGCTGTTTTTT.

The V and J genes are TRBV6-5 and TRBJ2-2; unclear D gene. The V gene's germline CDR1 is MNHEY and CDR2 SVGAGI. This CDR3 is built from 15 residues. Trimming removed 1 base from V and 3 bases from J, with 9 bases in between. The CDR3 nucleotides are TGTGCCAGCAGTTACTACGACACTTACACCGGGGAGCTGTTTTTT. Translation: CASSYYDTYTGELFF.

V gene TRBV5-1 combines with J gene TRBJ2-7; TRBD1 might be the D (5 bases). Germline CDR1 reads SGHRS; CDR2 reads YFSETQ. Trimming stripped 0 bases from V and 3 bases from J, with 7 bases between. The CDR3 totals 13 residues. In DNA form, the CDR3 reads TGCGCCAGCAGCTTGGCCAGGGACTACGAGCAGTACTTC. Its protein is CASSLARDYEQYF.

The chain recombines TRBV4-3 with TRBJ2-2; 15 bases agree with TRBD2. CDR1 is LGHNA, CDR2 YSLEER, per germline. Unmatched junction bases numbered 1, after V lost 3 bases and J lost 2 bases. The CDR3 length is 17 residues. The CDR3 loop is CASSQGLAGGNTGELFF. CDR3 sequence (DNA): TGCGCCAGCAGCCAGGGACTAGCGGGGGGCAACACCGGGGAGCTGTTTTTT.

The chain has TRBV5-1 and TRBJ2-4; 8 bases fit TRBD2. The ends lost 0 bases at V and 4 bases at J; junction bases unmatched: 6. CDR1 is SGHRS, CDR2 YFSETQ, per germline. The CDR3 is made up of 16 amino acids. The CDR3 sequence: CASSLVSAGGKNIQYF. The DNA for the CDR3 is TGCGCCAGCAGCTTGGTTTCGGCGGGAGGTAAAAACATTCAGTACTTC.

The chain recombines TRBV10-3 with TRBJ1-2; 9 bases map to TRBD1. Unmatched junction bases numbered 6, after V lost 4 bases and J lost 0 bases. Looked up from germline, CDR1 is ENHRY and CDR2 is SYGVKD. The CDR3 contains 16 residues. CDR3 nucleotides: TGTGCCATCAGTGGGGACAGGGACCGCCCTAACTATGGCTACACCTTC. As protein: CAISGDRDRPNYGYTF.

This chain uses TRBV18 with TRBJ1-2; D is uncertain. This CDR3 comprises 12 residues. Germline V lookup: CDR1 KGHSH, CDR2 LQKENI. Trimming shortened V by 6 bases and J by 5 bases, and 10 bases separated the two germline ends. CDR3 bases: TGTGCCAGCTCGGCCCAAGATTATGGCTACACCTTC. The encoded protein is CASSAQDYGYTF.

This rearrangement joins TRBV19 to TRBJ1-5; no firm D call. Trimming pared 7 bases from V and 2 bases from J, leaving 12 bases between. The germline gives CDR1 LNHDA, CDR2 SQIVND (reference sequence). This CDR3 comprises 14 residues. DNA for the CDR3: TGTGCCAGTAACCGCGGGAAGGGCAATCAGCCCCAGCATTTT. Its translation: CASNRGKGNQPQHF.

The chain links TRBV14 to TRBJ1-6; possible D gene TRBD1, 6 bases. The CDR3 covers 14 residues. V lost 4 bases, J lost 10 bases, and 14 bases lay in between. Germline CDR1 is SGHDN and CDR2 is FVKESK. The CDR3 region has the DNA TGTGCCAGCAGCCCCCAACAGGGCGCCTCACCCCTCCACTTT. Protein sequence: CASSPQQGASPLHF.

As DNA, the CDR3 is TGTGCCAGCAGCCCCTCGGGCACCGGGGAGCTGTTTTTT. Residues: CASSPSGTGELFF. The chain links TRBV28 to TRBJ2-2; D is undetermined. Trimming removed 6 bases from V and 4 bases from J, with 9 bases in between. There are 13 residues in the CDR3. CDR1 is MDHEN and CDR2 is SYDVKM in the germline V gene.